The T cell receptor beta chain under discussion was sequenced for a study of T-cell memory formation after mild COVID-19. Across the whole study: Largely donor-specific TCR clusters were found. Points from the study as a whole: CD4/CD8 balance held among clones contracting day 15 to 85, and later expanders leaned CD4+. Largely, contracting CD4+ clones fell within CM and EM, and contracting CD8+ clones within EMRA.

CDR3 size: 15 residues. Deletions cut 1 base from V and 0 bases from J, with 12 bases between. Germline V gene lookup returns CDR1 DFQATT and CDR2 SNEGSKA (reference sequence). This clonotype was detected only a few times. Its target is unknown. MiXCR, run by TCRdb on the 5' RACE reads, gives a single entry per CDR3 protein. Among about 600,000 distinct CDR3 sequences listed, about 22% were seen once. This clonotype originated in an adult woman who had mild COVID-19 (a few samples of this study predate the infection). Cell type and time point are not known. The sequenced sample was PBMCs or a T cell subset sorted from them (not recorded which). The chain has TRBV20-1 and TRBJ1-2; D is ambiguous. CDR3 nucleotides: TGCAGTGCTAGAGGGGTGAAGAATGCTAACTATGGCTACACCTTC. Its protein is CSARGVKNANYGYTF.